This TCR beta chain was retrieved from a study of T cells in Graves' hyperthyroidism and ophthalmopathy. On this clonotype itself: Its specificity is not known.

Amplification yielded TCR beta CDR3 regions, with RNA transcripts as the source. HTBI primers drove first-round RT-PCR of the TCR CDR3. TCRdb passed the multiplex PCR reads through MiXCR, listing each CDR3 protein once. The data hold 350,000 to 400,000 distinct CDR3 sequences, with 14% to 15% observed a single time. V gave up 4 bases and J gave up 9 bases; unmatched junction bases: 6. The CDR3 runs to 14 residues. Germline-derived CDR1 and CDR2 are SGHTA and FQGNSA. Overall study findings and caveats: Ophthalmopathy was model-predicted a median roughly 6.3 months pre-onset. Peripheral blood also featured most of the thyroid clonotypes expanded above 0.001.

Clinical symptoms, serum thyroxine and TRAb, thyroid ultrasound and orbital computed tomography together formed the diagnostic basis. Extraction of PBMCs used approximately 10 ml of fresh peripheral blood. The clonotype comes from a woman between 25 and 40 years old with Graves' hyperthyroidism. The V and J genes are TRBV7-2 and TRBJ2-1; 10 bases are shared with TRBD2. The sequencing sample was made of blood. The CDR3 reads CASSSLAGESEQFF. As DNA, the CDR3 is TGTGCCAGCAGCTCTCTAGCGGGAGAATCTGAGCAGTTCTTC. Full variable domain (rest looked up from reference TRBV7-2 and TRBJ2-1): GAGVSQSPSNKVTEKGKDVELRCDPISGHTALYWYRQSLGQGLEFLIYFQGNSAPDKSGLPSDRFSAERTGGSVSTLTIQRTQQEDSAVYLCASSSLAGESEQFFGPGTRLTVL.